A single TCR beta chain is shown here with its context. Its specificity is unknown. This sample was included in a study of T cells in localized non-small cell lung cancer. Study-wide results and caveats: There was higher T cell clonality in uninvolved adjacent lung than in tumor, and it was highest there. Because only a single region of the tumor was sequenced, heterogeneity remains possible.

The protocol was immunoSEQ multiplex PCR, while the TCRdb copy is restricted to in-frame clones and leaves out a portion. The repertoire consists of around 64,000 clones, with approximately 93% occurring once and the leading ten covering just under 20%. Sequences were derived from peripheral blood, sampled before any cancer treatment. This receptor was identified in a man aged 40 to 75 with stage I lung adenocarcinoma.

DNA for the CDR3: TGTGCCAGCAGCTTAACCCCGACTAGCGGGAGATCAGATACGCAGTATTTT. Protein product: CASSLTPTSGRSDTQYF. The J gene is TRBJ2-3, the V gene TRBV5-6, with 12 positions matching TRBD2. Germline assignment: CDR1 SGHDT and CDR2 YYEEEE. The CDR3 sequence is 17 residues long. J was trimmed by 4 bases and V by 2 bases; bases with no gene match: 8.